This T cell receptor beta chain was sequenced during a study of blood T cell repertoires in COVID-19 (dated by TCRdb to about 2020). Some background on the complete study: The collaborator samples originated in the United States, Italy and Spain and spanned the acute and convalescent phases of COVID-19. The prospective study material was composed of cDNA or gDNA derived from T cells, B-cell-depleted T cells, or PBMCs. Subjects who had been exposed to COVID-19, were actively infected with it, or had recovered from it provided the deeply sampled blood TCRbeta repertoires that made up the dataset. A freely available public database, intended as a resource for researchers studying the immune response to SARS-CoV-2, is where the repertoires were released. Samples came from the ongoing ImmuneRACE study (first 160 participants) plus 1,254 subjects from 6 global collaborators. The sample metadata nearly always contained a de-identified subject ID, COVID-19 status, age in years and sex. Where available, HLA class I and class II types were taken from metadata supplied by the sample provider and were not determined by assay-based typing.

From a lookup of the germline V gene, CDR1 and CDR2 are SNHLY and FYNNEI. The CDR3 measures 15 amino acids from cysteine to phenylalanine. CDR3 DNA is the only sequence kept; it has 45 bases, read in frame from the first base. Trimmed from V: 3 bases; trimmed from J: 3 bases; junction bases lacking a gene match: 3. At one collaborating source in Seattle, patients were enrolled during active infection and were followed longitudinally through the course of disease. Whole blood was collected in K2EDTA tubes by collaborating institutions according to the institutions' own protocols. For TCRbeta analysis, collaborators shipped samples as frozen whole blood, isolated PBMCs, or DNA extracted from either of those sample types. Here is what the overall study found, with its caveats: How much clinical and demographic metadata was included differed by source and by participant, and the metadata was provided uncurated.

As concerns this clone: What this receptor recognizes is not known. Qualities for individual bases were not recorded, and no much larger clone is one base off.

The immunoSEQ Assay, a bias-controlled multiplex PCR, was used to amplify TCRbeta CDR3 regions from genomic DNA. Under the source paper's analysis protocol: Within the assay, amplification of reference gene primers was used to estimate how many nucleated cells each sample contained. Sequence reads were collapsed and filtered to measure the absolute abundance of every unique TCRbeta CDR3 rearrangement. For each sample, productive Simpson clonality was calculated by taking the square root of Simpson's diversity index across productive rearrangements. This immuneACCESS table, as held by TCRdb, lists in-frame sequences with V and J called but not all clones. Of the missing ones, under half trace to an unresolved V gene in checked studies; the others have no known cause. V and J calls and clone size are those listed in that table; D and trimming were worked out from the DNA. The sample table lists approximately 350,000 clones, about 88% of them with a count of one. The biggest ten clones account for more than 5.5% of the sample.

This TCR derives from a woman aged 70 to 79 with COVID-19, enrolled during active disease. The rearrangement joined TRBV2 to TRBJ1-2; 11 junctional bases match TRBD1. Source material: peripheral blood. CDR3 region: CASSDGTGGDYGYTF. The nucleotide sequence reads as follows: TGTGCCAGCAGTGATGGGACAGGGGGGGACTATGGCTACACCTTC.